In its sample, the clone carrying this TCR beta chain was seen a few times. Its antigen is undetermined. The entry originates in a study of human T cells and chemical hapten exposure. The time point was: healthy volunteer bleed at 2 weeks. From whole blood left unfractionated, total RNA was extracted. Study-level results: No shift was seen in TCRs above 1 in 1000 frequency with DPC sensitization.

With 1 base removed from V and 6 bases from J, the gap between germline ends came to 10 bases. Germline CDR1 is LGHDT and CDR2 is YNNKEL (reference sequence). This CDR3 is 14 amino acids long. Individual cDNA molecules (in the library) carried attached unique molecular identifiers. Study processing details: 95,638 TCRs per sample was the median, with a range of 23,224 to 690,600. One entry per CDR3 protein results from TCRdb running MiXCR on the RACE reads. The V and J calls, along with clone size, are taken from TCRdb and not from the paper's own processing. Of approximately 97,000 distinct CDR3 sequences in the sample, about 8.6% are singletons; the top ten hold 2.9%.

V usage is TRBV3-1 and J usage is TRBJ2-1, with D possibly TRBD2 on 5 matching bases. The sequenced sample consisted of whole blood. This TCR came from a female donor in good health. Some clones in this sample may be carry-over from other donors' samples. CDR3 in DNA: TGTGCCAGCAGCCAAGCCCCTAGCTTCAATGAGCAGTTCTTC. Protein sequence: CASSQAPSFNEQFF.